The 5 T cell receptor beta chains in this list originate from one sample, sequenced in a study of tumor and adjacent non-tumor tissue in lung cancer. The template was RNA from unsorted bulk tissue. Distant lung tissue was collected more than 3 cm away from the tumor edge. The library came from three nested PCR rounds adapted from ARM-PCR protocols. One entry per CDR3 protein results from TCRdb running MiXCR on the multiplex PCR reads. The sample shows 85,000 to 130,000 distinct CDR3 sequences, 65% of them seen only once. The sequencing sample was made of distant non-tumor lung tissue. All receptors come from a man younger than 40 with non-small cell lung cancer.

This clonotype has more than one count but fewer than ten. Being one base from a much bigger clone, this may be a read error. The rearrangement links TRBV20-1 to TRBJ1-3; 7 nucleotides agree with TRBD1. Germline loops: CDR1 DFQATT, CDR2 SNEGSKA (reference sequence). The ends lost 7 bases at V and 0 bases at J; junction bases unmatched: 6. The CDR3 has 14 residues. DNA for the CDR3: TGCAGTGTTAGGGGGACAGTCTCTGGAAACACCATATATTTT. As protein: CSVRGTVSGNTIYF.

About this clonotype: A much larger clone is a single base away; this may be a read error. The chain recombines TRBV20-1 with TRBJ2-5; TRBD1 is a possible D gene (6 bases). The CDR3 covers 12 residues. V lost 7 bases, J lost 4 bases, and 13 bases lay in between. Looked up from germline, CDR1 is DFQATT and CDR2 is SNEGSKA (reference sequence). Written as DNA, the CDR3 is TGCAGTGTTAGGGGGTCTACAGAGACCCAGTACTTC. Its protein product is CSVRGSTETQYF.

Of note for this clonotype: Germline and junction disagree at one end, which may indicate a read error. The CDR3 nucleotides read TGCGGTGCTAGCTGGGAAGACGTCTACGAGCAATACTTC. Translation gives CGASWEDVYEQYF. The rearrangement links TRBV20-1 to TRBJ2-7, with D possibly being TRBD2 (5 bases). Germline values: CDR1 DFQATT, CDR2 SNEGSKA (reference sequence). This CDR3 region has 13 residues.

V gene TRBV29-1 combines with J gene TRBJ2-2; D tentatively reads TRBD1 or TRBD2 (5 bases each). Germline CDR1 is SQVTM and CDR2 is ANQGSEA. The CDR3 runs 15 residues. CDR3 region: CRLGTLGLNTGELFF. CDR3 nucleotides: TGCAGGCTCGGGACGTTGGGCTTGAACACCGGGGAGCTGTTTTTT.

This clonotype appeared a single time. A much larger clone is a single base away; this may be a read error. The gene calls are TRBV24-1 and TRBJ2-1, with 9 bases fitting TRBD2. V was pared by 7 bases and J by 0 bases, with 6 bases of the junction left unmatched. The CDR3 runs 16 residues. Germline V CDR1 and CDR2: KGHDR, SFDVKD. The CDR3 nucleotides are TGTGCCACCAGCTCTAGCGGGGCTAGCTCCTACAATGAGCAGTTCTTC. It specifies CATSSSGASSYNEQFF.